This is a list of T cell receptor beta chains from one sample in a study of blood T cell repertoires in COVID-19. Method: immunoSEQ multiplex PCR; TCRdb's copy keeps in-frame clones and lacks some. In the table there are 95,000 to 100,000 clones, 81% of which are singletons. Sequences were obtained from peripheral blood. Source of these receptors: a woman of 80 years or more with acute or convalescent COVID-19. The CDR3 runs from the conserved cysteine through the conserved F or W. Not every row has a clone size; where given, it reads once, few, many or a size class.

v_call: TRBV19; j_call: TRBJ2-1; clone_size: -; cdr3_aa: CASSIASGGYNEQFF
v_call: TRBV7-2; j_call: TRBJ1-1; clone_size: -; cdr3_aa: CASSLGSDTEAFF
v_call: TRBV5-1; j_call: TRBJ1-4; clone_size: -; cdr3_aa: CASSLAVGQGNEKLFF
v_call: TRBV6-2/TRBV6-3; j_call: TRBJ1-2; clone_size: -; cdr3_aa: CASSQDGTSYGYTF
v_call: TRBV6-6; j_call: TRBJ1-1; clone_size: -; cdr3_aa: CASSYSGTSLNTEAFF
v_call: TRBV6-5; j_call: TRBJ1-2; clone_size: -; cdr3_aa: CASSGGLGYGYTF
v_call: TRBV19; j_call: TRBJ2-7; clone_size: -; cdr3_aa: CASLQVEQYF
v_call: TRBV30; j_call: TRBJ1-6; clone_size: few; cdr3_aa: CAWSGNFNSPLHF
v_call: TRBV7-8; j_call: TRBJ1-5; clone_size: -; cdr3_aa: CASSHRDRGSNQPQHF
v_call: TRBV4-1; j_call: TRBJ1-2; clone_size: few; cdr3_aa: CASSQDAGYGYTF
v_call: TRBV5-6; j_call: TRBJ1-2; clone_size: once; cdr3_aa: CASSLGTGVGYGYTF
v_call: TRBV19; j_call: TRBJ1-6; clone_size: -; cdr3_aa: CASTRGVGINSPLHF
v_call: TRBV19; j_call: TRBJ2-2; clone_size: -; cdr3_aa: CASSSTGPDTGELFF
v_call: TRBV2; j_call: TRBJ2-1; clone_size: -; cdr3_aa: CASSEGPRTINEQFF
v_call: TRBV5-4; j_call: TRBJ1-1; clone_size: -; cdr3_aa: CASSPGQGTSGTEAFF
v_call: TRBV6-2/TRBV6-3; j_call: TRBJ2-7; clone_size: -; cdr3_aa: CASSTLLAGRTYEQYF
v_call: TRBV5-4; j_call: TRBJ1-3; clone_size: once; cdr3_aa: CASSLMAGRSSGNTIYF
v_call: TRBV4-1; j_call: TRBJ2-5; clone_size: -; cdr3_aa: CASSHTGLAGGQETQYF
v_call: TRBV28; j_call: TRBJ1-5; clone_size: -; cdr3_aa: CASSGGLGTPNSNQPQHF
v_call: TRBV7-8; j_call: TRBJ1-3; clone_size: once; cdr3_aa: CASSLGWGQATSGNTIYF
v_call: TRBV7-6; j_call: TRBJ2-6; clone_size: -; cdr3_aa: CASSSDRGTGANVLTF
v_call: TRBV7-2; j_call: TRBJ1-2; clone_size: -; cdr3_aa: CASSLGSGQGYYGYTF
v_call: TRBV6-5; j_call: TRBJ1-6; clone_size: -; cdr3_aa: CASTQGPDVDSPLHF
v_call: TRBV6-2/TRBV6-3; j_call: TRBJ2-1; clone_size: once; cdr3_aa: CASSFNSGPYNEQFF
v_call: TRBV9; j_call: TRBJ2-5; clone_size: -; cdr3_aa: CASSVAPTGLETQYF
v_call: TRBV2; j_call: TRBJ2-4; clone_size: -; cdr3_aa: CASSEETNQNIQYF
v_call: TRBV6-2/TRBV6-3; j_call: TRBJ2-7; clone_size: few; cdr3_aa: CASSSTVVSGYEQYF
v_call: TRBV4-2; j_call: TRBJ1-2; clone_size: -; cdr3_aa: CASRRDRGNYGYTF
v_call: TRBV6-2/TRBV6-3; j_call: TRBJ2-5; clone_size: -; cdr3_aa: CASSGTTSIETQYF
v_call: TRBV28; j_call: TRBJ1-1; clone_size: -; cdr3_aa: CASSLLTGNTEAFF
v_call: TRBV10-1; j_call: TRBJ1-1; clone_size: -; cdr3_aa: CASSPQGRVEAFF
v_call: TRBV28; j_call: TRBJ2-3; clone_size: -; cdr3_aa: CASSFGDRNTDTQYF
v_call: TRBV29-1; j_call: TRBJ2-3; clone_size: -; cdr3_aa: CSVGTGGRDTQYF
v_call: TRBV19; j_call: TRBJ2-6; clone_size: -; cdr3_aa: CASSTAPGQGARGANVLTF
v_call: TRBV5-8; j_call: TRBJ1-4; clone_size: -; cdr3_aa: CASSLATGSSKKLFF
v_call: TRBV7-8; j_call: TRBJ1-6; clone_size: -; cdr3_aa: CASSRGQAYNSPLHF
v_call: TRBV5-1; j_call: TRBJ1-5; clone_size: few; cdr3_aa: CASSQGGTGGGNQPQHF
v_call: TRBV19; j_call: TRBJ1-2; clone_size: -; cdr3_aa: CASSIRVTDGGYTF
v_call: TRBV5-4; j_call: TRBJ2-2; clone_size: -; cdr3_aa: CASSLRTGPNTGELFF
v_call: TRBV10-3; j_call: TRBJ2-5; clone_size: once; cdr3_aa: CAISAGTGGETQYF
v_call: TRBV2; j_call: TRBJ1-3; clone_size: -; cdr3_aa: CASRGGGQGVSGNTIYF
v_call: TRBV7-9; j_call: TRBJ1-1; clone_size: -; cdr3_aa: CASRFSVGEGVNTEAFF
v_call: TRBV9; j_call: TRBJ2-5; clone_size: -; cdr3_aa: CASSPSAGGQETQYF
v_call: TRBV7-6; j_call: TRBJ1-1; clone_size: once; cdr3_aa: CASSLTLQGNTEAFF
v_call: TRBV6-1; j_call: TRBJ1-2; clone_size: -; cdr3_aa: CASSEAQTGLYGYTF
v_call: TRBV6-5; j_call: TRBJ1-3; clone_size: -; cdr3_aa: CASSYGGSGNTIYF
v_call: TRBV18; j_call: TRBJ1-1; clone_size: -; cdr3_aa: CASSTRTGGEDTEAFF
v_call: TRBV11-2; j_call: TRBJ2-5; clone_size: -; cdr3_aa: CASSLGRGGQETQYF
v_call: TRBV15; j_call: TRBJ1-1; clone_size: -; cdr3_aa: CATSRNTGGEAFF
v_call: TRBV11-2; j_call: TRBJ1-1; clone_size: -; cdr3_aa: CASSLGGGVETEAFF
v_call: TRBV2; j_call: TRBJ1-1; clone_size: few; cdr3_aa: CASIPTGFTEAFF
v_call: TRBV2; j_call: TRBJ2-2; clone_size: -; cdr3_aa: CASSEWQTNTGELFF
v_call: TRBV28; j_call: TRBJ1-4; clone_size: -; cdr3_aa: CGTRQANEKLFF
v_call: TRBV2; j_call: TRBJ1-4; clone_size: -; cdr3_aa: CASTLPATNEKLFF
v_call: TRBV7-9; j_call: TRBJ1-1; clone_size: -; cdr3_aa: CASSLGEGVTEAFF